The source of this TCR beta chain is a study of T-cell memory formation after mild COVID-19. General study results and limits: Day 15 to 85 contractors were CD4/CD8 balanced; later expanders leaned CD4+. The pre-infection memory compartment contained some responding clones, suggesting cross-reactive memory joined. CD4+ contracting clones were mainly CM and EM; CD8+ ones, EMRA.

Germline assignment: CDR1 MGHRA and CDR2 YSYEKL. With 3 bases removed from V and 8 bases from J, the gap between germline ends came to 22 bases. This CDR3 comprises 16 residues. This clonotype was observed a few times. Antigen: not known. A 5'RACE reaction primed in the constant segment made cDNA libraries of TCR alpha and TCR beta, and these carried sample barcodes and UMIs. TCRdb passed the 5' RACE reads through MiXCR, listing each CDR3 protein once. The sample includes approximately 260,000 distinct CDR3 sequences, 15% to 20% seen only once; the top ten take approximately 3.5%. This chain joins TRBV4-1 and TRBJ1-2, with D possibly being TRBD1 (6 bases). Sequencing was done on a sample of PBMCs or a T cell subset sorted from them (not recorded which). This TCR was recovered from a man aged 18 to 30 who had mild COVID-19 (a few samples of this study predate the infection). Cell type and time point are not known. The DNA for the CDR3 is TGCGCCAGCAGCCAGGAGGCCGGACAGCGAGCTATGGGCTACACCTTC. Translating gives CASSQEAGQRAMGYTF.